These 23 T cell receptor beta chains originate from one sample sequenced in a study of blood T cell repertoires in COVID-19. The method was immunoSEQ multiplex PCR; TCRdb's version includes in-frame clones alone and lacks a portion of them. The sample consists of fewer than 200,000 clones, 65% to 85% of them appearing once. Sequencing was carried out using PBMCs or T cells enriched from blood (not recorded which). All receptors derive from a middle-aged woman with acute COVID-19.

The genes are TRBV5-6 and TRBJ1-2; TRBD1 agrees at 10 bases. V lost 2 bases, J lost 7 bases, and 8 bases stayed unmatched. Germline values: CDR1 SGHDT, CDR2 YYEEEE. CDR3 length: 15 residues. In nucleotides, the CDR3 is TGTGCCAGCAGCTTCACGGGACAGGGGCTTACTGGCTACACCTTC. Protein product: CASSFTGQGLTGYTF.

The chain employs TRBV2 and TRBJ2-7, with D possibly matching TRBD2 (6 bases). V was clipped by 4 bases and J by 0 bases, with 16 bases between them. Germline CDR1 is SNHLY and CDR2 is FYNNEI. The CDR3 sequence is 16 residues long. The CDR3 spells CASSGLASESSYEQYF. Written as DNA, the CDR3 is TGTGCCAGCAGTGGGCTAGCGTCGGAGAGCTCCTACGAGCAGTACTTC. The full variable domain, its missing parts supplied by reference TRBV2 and TRBJ2-7, is EPEVTQTPSHQVTQMGQEVILRCVPISNHLYFYWYRQILGQKVEFLVSFYNNEISEKSEIFDDQFSVERPDGSNFTLKIRSTKLEDSAMYFCASSGLASESSYEQYFGPGTRLTVT.

This chain joins TRBV29-1 and TRBJ1-5; D not certain. The germline V gene encodes CDR1 SQVTM and CDR2 ANQGSEA. The CDR3 has 13 residues. The ends were cut back, 0 bases at V and 5 bases at J, with 8 bases in the middle. CDR3 nucleotide sequence: TGCAGCGTTGAAGATGGGCCTGATCAGCCCCAGCATTTT. This gives the protein CSVEDGPDQPQHF.

J is TRBJ2-7 and V is TRBV10-3; 11 bases match TRBD2. Germline V gene sequence: CDR1 ENHRY, CDR2 SYGVKD. This CDR3 region has 12 residues. V gave up 8 bases and J gave up 3 bases; unmatched junction bases: 0. CDR3 protein: CAIGTSGYEQYF. As DNA, the CDR3 is TGTGCCATCGGGACTAGCGGCTACGAGCAGTACTTC.

This clone was counted a single time. CDR3 DNA: TGTGCCAGTAGCCGTTCGGGGACAGACAGAACGTACTCTGGAAACACCATATATTTT. It translates to CASSRSGTDRTYSGNTIYF. The chain uses TRBV19 and TRBJ1-3; 7 positions match TRBD1. Germline V gives CDR1 LNHDA, CDR2 SQIVND (reference sequence). V trimming: 6 bases; J trimming: 0 bases; junction bases outside the gene matches: 17. The CDR3 contains 19 residues. Full variable domain (rest looked up from reference TRBV19 and TRBJ1-3): DGGITQSPKYLFRKEGQNVTLSCEQNLNHDAMYWYRQDPGQGLRLIYYSQIVNDFQKGDIAEGYSVSREKKESFPLTVTSAQKNPTAFYLCASSRSGTDRTYSGNTIYFGEGSWLTVV.

The chain joins TRBV10-2 to TRBJ2-1, with 8 bases fitting TRBD2. From germline, CDR1 is WSHSY and CDR2 SAAADI. Trimming took 7 bases from V and 4 from J; bases not matched to a gene: 6. The CDR3 runs to 14 residues. Written as DNA, the CDR3 is TGCGCCAGCAAACGGGAGGGCCTTTACAATGAGCAGTTCTTC. Translating it yields CASKREGLYNEQFF.

V is TRBV3-1 (or the pseudogene TRBV3-2) and J is TRBJ1-5; possibly TRBD1 for D (6 bases). This CDR3 comprises 14 residues. Trimming took 2 bases from V and 3 from J, leaving 8 bases between them. The germline V gene has CDR1 LGHDT and CDR2 YNNKEL (reference sequence). The CDR3 spells CASSQRQVNQPQHF. The CDR3 DNA is TGTGCCAGCAGCCAAAGACAGGTCAATCAGCCCCAGCATTTT.

This rearrangement joins TRBV6-1 to TRBJ2-1, with 10 bases that match TRBD2. This CDR3 has 15 residues. Germline values: CDR1 MNHNS, CDR2 SASEGT. V trimming: 2 bases; J trimming: 4 bases; junction bases outside the gene matches: 2. CDR3 sequence: CASSELAGAYNEQFF. In nucleotides, the CDR3 is TGTGCCAGCAGTGAACTAGCGGGGGCTTACAATGAGCAGTTCTTC.

The chain carries TRBV27 and TRBJ2-7, with TRBD2 as a possible D gene (6 bases). The CDR3 loop spans 14 amino acids. Trimming cost V 3 bases and J 2 bases, with 11 bases left between them. Germline lookup yields CDR1 MNHEY and CDR2 SMNVEV (reference sequence). The CDR3 DNA sequence: TGTGCCAGCAGTTTCCGCGGGACCGCCTACGAGCAGTACTTC. It encodes CASSFRGTAYEQYF.

The chain is built from TRBV18 and TRBJ2-1, with 9 bases fitting TRBD2. The CDR3 is 16 residues long. Germline CDR1 and CDR2: KGHSH and LQKENI. After removal of 3 bases from V and 7 bases from J, the junction contained 10 bases not matched to a gene. The CDR3 DNA reads TGTGCCAGCTCACCCATCCTAGCGGGATTTCGGAATGAGCAGTTCTTC. Protein product: CASSPILAGFRNEQFF.

The chain couples TRBV5-1 to TRBJ2-3; possibly TRBD2 for D (5 bases). Germline V gene sequence: CDR1 SGHRS, CDR2 YFSETQ. This CDR3 has 16 amino acids. V lost 4 bases and J 0 bases, leaving 15 bases between the germline ends. The CDR3 is CASSHPGIRSTDTQYF. The CDR3 DNA is TGCGCCAGCAGCCACCCGGGGATTCGAAGCACAGATACGCAGTATTTT.

The rearrangement links TRBV27 to TRBJ1-6; D perhaps matches TRBD1 (5 bases). Looked up from germline, CDR1 is MNHEY and CDR2 is SMNVEV (reference sequence). The CDR3 totals 16 residues. V was clipped by 7 bases and J by 3 bases, with 16 bases between them. The CDR3 spells CASTRLSQGYNSPLHF. The CDR3 DNA follows: TGTGCCAGCACCCGGTTATCGCAGGGCTATAATTCACCCCTCCACTTT.

This clone was counted once. CDR3 in amino acids: CASRRLLAGGKGNEQFF. In DNA form, the CDR3 reads TGTGCCAGCAGACGTCTACTAGCGGGAGGAAAAGGGAATGAGCAGTTCTTC. The chain recombines TRBV7-9 with TRBJ2-1; 12 nucleotides agree with TRBD2. CDR3 length: 17 amino acids. Germline V lookup: CDR1 SEHNR, CDR2 FQNEAQ (reference sequence). The V gene end was trimmed by 6 bases and the J gene end by 7 bases; junction bases not matched to a gene: 13.

The rearrangement links TRBV3-1 (or the pseudogene TRBV3-2) to TRBJ1-5; tentative D call: TRBD1 (5 bases). V gave up 5 bases and J gave up 4 bases, with 12 bases separating them. CDR1 and CDR2 from the germline V gene are LGHDT and YNNKEL (reference sequence). The CDR3 runs to 14 residues. The CDR3 is CASSWGGENQPQHF. The CDR3 nucleotides are TGTGCCAGCAGCTGGGGAGGGGAAAATCAGCCCCAGCATTTT.

The rearrangement joins TRBV5-1 to TRBJ2-3; TRBD2 matches 12 bases. Germline trimming cut 3 bases from V and 4 bases from J; bases unmatched to any gene: 9. The CDR3 length is 17 residues. CDR1 SGHRS and CDR2 YFSETQ come from the germline V gene. The CDR3: CASSWTGTSGFSDTQYF. CDR3 DNA: TGCGCCAGCAGCTGGACCGGGACTAGCGGGTTCTCAGATACGCAGTATTTT.

The CDR3 here is CASSRTGPNYGYTF. The CDR3 DNA sequence: TGTGCCAGCAGTCGGACAGGGCCTAACTATGGCTACACCTTC. V is TRBV7-9 and J is TRBJ1-2; 8 nucleotides line up with TRBD1. The V segment lost 6 bases and the J segment 0 bases; nucleotides outside the gene matches: 3. Per germline, CDR1 SEHNR and CDR2 FQNEAQ (reference sequence). This CDR3 has 14 amino acids.

This chain uses TRBV7-3 with TRBJ1-1; D remains unclear. Germline loops: CDR1 SGHTA, CDR2 FQGTGA. Trimming removed 4 bases from V and 1 base from J, with 10 bases in between. The CDR3 loop spans 14 amino acids. CDR3 protein: CASSSDGKNTEAFF. CDR3 coding DNA: TGTGCCAGCAGCTCGGACGGGAAGAACACTGAAGCTTTCTTT. The entire variable domain, with the rest obtained from reference TRBV7-3 and TRBJ1-1, is as follows: GAGVSQTPSNKVTEKGKYVELRCDPISGHTALYWYRQSLGQGPEFLIYFQGTGAADDSGLPNDRFFAVRPEGSVSTLKIQRTERGDSAVYLCASSSDGKNTEAFFGQGTRLTVV.

Details on this clone: Other DNA variants within this sample encode the same CDR3. The chain couples TRBV19 to TRBJ2-1, with 8 bases fitting TRBD2. CDR1 is LNHDA and CDR2 is SQIVND in the germline V gene (reference sequence). The CDR3 loop spans 15 amino acids. With 5 bases clipped from V and 4 bases from J, the junction kept 7 bases outside the gene matches. CDR3 sequence reads: CASSLSGSSYNEQFF. CDR3 in DNA: TGTGCCAGTAGTCTGAGCGGGAGCTCGTACAATGAGCAGTTCTTC. Drawing the rest from reference TRBV19 and TRBJ2-1, the complete variable domain is DGGITQSPKYLFRKEGQNVTLSCEQNLNHDAMYWYRQDPGQGLRLIYYSQIVNDFQKGDIAEGYSVSREKKESFPLTVTSAQKNPTAFYLCASSLSGSSYNEQFFGPGTRLTVL.

The sample holds a few counts of this clone. V gene TRBV7-9 combines with J gene TRBJ1-4; TRBD1 matches 8 bases. V gave up 2 bases and J gave up 8 bases; unmatched junction bases: 7. Germline CDR1 reads SEHNR; CDR2 reads FQNEAQ (reference sequence). This CDR3 has 15 residues. CDR3 in DNA: TGTGCCAGCAGCTTAATCCAGGGGGCGTGGGAAAAACTGTTTTTT. It translates to CASSLIQGAWEKLFF.

This chain connects TRBV4-1 to TRBJ1-2; D uncertain. Germline CDR1 and CDR2: MGHRA and YSYEKL. The CDR3 contains 15 residues. The ends were cut back, 0 bases at V and 4 bases at J, with 12 bases in the middle. Here the CDR3 reads CASSQEMQVSYGYTF. CDR3 in DNA: TGCGCCAGCAGCCAAGAAATGCAGGTGTCCTATGGCTACACCTTC.

The V call is TRBV3-1 (or the pseudogene TRBV3-2), the J call TRBJ1-3, with D uncertain. Trimming took off 5 bases at V and 0 bases at J, with 11 bases between the two ends. This CDR3 has 15 amino acids. Germline V gene data show CDR1 as LGHDT and CDR2 as YNNKEL (reference sequence). In DNA, the CDR3 is TGTGCCAGCAGCTATAACACCCTCTCTGGAAACACCATATATTTT. Protein sequence: CASSYNTLSGNTIYF.

The chain combines TRBV9 with TRBJ2-3, with a weak D call TRBD1 (5 bases). The V and J ends lost 3 bases and 2 bases respectively, with 31 bases between them. Germline CDR1 is SGDLS and CDR2 is YYNGEE. The CDR3 covers 21 residues. CDR3 coding DNA: TGTGCCAGCAGCGGAGATAAGGGGCCGTCTCCTTTTCAGTCTTTCACAGATACGCAGTATTTT. This encodes CASSGDKGPSPFQSFTDTQYF.

The chain links TRBV4-2 to TRBJ2-1; a weak D match, TRBD2 (5 bases). The length of the CDR3 is 14 residues. CDR1 LGHNA and CDR2 YNFKEQ come from the germline V gene. The germline V and J ends were trimmed by 2 bases and 5 bases, with 10 bases remaining between them. The CDR3 is CASSQSGLDNEQFF. The DNA for the CDR3 is TGTGCCAGCAGCCAATCTGGACTGGACAATGAGCAGTTCTTC.